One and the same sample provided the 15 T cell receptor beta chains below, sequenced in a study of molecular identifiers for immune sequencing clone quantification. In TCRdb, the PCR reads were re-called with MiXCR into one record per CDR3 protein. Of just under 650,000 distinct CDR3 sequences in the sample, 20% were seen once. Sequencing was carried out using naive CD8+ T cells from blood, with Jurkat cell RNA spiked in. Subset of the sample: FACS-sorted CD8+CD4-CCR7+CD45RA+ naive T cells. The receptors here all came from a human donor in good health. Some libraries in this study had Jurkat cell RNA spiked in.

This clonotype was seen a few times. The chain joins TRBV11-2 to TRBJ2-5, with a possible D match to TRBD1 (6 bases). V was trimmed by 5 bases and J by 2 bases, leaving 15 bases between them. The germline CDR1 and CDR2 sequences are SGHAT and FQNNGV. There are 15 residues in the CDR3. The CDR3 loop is CASSTEAGAQETQYF. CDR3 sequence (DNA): TGTGCCAGCAGCACCGAGGCAGGGGCGCAAGAGACCCAGTACTTC.

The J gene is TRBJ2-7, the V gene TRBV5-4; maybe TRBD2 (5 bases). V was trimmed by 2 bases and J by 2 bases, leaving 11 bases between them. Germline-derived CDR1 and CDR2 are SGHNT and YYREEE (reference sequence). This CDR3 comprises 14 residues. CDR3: CASSLAEEPYEQYF. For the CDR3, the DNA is TGTGCCAGCAGCTTAGCGGAAGAACCCTACGAGCAGTACTTC.

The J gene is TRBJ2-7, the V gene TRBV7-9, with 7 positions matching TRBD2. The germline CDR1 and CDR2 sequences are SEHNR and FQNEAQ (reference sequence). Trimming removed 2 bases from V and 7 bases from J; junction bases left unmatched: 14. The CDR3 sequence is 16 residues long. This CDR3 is CASSLLTGEGLGEQYF. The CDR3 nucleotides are TGTGCCAGCAGCTTACTTACGGGGGAGGGCTTGGGGGAGCAGTACTTC.

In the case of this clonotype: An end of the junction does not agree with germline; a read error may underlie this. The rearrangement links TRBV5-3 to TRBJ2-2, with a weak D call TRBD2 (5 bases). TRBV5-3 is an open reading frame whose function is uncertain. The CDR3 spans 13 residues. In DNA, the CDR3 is TGTGCCAGCAGCTTGAAGAACGTCGGGGAGCCGTTTTTT. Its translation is CASSLKNVGEPFF.

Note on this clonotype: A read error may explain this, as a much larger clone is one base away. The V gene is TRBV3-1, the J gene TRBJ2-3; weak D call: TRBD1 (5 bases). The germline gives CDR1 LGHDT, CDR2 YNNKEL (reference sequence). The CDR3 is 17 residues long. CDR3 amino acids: CASSQDLLLLSTGTQYF. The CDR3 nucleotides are TGTGCCAGCAGCCAAGACCTTCTCCTACTAAGCACAGGTACGCAGTATTTT.

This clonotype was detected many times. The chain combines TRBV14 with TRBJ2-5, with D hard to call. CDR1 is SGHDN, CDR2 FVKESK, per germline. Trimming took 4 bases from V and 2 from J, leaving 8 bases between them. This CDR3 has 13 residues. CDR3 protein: CASSPPRQETQYF. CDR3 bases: TGTGCCAGCAGCCCCCCCAGACAAGAGACCCAGTACTTC.

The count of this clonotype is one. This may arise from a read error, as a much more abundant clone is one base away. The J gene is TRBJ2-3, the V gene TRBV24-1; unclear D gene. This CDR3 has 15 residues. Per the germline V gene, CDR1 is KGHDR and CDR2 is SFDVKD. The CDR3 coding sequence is TGTGCCGCCAGTGACGTGACGGAAGCACCAGATACGCAGTATTTT. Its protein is CAASDVTEAPDTQYF.

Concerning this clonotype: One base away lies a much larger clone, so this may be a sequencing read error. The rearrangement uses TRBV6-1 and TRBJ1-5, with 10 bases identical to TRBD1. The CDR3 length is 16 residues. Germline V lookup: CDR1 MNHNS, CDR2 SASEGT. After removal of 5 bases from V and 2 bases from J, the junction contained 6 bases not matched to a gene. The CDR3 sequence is CASSPRTGGGNQPQHF. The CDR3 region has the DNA TGTGCCAGCAGTCCGAGGACAGGGGGAGGCAATCAGCCCCAGCATTTT.

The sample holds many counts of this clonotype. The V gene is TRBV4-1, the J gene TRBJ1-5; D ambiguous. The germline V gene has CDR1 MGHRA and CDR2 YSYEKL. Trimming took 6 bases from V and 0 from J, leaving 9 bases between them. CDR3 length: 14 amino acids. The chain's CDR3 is CASSSESSNQPQHF. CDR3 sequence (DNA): TGCGCCAGCAGTTCGGAGTCTAGCAATCAGCCCCAGCATTTT.

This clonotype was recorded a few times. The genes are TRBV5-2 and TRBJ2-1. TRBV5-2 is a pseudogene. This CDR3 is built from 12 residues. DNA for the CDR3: TGCGCCAGCAGCTTGGGTTACGATGAGCAGTTCTTC. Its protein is CASSLGYDEQFF.

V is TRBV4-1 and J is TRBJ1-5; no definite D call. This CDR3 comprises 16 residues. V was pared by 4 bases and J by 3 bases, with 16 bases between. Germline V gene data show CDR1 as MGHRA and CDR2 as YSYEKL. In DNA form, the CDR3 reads TGCGCCAGCAGCCCACACCCCCTAGCTTACAATCAGCCCCAGCATTTT. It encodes CASSPHPLAYNQPQHF.

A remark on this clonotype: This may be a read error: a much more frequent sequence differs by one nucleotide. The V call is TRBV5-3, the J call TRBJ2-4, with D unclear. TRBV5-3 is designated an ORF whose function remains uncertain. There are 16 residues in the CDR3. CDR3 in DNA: TGTGTCAGCAGCTTGTTCCCCTACGGAGATGCTAACATTCAGTACTTC. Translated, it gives CVSSLFPYGDANIQYF.

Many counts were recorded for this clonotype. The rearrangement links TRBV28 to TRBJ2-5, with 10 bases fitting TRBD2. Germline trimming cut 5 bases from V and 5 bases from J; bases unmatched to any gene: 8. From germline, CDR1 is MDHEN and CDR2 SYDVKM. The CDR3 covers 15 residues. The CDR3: CASSHLAGDGETQYF. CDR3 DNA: TGTGCCAGCAGTCATCTAGCGGGAGATGGTGAGACCCAGTACTTC.

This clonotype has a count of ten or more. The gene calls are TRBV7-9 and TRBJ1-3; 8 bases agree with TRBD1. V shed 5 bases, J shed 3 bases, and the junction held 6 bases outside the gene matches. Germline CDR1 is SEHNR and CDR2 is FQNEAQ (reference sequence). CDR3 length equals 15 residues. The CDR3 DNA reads TGTGCCAGCAGCCCGAGGACAGGGTATGGAAACACCATATATTTT. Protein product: CASSPRTGYGNTIYF. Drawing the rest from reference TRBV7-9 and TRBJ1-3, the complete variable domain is DTGVSQNPRHKITKRGQNVTFRCDPISEHNRLYWYRQTLGQGPEFLTYFQNEAQLEKSRLLSDRFSAERPKGSFSTLEIQRTEQGDSAMYLCASSPRTGYGNTIYFGEGSWLTVV.

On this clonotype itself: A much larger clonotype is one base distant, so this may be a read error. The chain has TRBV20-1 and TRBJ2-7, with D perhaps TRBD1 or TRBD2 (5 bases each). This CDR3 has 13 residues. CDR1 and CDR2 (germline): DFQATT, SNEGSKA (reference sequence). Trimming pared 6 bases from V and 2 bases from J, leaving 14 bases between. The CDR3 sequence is CSAPGTDPYEQYF. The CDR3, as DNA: TGCAGTGCCCCCGGGACGGACCCCTACGAGCAGTACTTC.